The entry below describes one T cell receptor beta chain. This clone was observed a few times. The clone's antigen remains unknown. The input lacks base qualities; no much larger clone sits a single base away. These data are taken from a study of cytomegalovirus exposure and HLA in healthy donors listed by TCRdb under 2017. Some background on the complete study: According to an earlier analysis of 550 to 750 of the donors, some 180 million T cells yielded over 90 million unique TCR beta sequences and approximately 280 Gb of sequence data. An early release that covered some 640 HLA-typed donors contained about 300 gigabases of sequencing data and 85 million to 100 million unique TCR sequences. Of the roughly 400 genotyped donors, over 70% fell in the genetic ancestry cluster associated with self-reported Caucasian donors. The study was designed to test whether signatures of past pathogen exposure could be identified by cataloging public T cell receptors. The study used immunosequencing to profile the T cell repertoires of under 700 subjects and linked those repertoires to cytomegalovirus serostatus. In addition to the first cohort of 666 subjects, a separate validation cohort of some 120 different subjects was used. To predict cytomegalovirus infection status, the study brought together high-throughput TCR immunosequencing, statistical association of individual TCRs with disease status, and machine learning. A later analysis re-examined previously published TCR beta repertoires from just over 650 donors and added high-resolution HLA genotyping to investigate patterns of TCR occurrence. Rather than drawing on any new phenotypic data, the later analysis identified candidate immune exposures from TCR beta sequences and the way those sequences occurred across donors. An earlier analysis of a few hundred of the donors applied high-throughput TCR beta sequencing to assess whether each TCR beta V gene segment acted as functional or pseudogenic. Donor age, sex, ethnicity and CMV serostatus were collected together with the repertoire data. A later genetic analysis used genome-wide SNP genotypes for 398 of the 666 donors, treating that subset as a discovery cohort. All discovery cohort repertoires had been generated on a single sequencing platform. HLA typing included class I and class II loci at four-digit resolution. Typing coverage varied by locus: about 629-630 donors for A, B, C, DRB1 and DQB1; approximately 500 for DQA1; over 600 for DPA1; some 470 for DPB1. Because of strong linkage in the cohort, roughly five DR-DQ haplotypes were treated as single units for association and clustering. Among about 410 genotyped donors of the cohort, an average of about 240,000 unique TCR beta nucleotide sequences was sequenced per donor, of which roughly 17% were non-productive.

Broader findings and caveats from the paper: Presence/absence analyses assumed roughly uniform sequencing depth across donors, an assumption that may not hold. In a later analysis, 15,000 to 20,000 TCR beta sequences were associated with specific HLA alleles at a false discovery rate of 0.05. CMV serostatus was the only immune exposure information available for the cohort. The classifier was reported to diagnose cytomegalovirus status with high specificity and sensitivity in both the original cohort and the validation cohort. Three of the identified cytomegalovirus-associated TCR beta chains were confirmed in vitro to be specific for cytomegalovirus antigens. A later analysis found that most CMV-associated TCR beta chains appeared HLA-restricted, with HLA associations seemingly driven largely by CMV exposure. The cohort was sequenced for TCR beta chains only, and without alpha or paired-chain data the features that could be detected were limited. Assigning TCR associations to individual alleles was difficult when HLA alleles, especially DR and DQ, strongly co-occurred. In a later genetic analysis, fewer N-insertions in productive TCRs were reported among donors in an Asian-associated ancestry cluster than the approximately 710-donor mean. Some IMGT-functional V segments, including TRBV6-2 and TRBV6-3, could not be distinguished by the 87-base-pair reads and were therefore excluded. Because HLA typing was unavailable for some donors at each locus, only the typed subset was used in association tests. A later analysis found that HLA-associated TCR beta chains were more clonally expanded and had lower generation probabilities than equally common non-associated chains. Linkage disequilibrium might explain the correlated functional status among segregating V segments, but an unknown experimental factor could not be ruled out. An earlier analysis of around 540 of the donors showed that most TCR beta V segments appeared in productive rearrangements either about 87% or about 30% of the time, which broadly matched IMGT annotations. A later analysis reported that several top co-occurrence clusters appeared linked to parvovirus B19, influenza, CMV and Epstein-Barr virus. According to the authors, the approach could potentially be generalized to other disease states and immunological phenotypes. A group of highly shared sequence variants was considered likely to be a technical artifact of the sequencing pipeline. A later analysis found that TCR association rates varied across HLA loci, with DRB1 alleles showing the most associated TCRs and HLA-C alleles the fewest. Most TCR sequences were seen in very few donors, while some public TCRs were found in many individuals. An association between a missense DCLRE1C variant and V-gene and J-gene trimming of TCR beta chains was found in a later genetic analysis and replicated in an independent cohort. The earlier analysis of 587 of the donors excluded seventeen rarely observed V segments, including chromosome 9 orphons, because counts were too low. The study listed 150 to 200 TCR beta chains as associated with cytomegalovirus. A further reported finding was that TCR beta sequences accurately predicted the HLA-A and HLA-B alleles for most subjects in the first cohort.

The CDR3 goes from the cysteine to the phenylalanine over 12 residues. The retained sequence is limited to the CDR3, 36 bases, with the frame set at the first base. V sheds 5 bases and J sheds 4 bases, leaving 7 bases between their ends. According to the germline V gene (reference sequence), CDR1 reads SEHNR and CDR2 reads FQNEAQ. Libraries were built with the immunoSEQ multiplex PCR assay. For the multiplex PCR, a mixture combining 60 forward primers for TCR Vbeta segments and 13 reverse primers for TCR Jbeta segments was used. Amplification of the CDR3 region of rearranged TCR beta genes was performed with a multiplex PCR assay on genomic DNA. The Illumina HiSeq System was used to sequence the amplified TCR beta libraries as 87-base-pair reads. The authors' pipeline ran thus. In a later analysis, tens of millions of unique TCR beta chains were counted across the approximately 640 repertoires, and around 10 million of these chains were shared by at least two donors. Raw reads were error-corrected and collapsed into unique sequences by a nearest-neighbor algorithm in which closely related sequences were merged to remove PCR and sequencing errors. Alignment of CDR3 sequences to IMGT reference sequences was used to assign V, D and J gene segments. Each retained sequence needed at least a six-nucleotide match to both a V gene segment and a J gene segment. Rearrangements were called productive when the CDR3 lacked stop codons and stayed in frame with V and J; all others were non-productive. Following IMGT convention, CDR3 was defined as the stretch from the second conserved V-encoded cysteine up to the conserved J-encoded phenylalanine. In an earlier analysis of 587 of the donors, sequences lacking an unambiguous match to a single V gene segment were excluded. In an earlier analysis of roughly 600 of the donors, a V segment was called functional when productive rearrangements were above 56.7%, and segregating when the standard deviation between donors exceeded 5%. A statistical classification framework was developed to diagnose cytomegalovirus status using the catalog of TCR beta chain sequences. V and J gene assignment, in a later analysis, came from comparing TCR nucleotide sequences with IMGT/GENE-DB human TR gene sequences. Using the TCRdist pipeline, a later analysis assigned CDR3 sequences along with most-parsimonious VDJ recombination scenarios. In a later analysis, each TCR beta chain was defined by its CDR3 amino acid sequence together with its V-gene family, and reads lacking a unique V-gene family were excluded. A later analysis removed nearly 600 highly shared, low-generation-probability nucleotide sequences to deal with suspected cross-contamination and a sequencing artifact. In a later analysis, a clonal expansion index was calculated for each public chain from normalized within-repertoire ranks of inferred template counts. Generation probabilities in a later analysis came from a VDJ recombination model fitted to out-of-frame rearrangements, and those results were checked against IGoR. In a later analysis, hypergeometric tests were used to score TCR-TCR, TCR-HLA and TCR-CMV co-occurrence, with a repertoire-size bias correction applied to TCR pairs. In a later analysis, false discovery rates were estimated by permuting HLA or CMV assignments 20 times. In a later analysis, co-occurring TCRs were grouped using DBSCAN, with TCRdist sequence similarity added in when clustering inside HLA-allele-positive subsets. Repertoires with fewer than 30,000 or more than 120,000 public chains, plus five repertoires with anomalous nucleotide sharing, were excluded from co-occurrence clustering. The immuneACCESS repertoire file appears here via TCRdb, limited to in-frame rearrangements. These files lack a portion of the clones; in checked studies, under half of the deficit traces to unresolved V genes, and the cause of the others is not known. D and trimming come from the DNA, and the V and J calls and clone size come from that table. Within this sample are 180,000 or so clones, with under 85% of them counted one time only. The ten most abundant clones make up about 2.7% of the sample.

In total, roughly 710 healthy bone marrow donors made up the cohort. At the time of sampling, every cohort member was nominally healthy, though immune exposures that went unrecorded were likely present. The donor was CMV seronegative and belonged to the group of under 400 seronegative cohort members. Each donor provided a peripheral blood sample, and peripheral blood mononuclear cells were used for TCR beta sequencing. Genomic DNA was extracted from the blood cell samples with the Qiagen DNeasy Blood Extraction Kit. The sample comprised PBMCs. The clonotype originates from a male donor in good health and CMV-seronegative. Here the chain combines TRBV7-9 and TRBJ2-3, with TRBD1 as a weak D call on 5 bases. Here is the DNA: TGTGCCAGCAGCAGGGGCCCAGATACGCAGTATTTT. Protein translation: CASSRGPDTQYF.